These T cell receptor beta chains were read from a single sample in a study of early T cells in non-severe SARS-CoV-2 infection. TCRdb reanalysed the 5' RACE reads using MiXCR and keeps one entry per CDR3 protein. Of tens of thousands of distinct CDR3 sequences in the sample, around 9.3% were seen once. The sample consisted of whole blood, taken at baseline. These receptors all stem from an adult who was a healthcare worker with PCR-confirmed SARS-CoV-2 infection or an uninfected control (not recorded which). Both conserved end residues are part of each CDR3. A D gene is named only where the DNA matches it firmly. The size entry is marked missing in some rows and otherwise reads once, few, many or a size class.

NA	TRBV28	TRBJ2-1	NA	CASSETTSSYNEQFF	TGTGCCAGCAGTGAAACCACGAGCTCCTACAATGAGCAGTTCTTC
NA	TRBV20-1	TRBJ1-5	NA	CSASFTLGGTFNQPQHF	TGCAGTGCTAGCTTTACCCTGGGGGGGACATTCAATCAGCCCCAGCATTTT
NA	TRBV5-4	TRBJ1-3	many	CASSLKGGSGNTIYF	TGTGCCAGCAGCTTGAAAGGGGGATCTGGAAACACCATATATTTT
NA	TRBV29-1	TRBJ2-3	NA	CSVGEGGITDTQYF	TGCAGCGTAGGGGAAGGGGGTATCACAGATACGCAGTATTTT
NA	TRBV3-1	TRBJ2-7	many	CASSPGILAGGFYEQYF	TGTGCCAGCAGCCCTGGCATTCTGGCAGGCGGCTTCTACGAGCAGTACTTC
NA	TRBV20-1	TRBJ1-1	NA	CSASSGIGVRTEAFF	TGCAGTGCTAGTAGTGGAATCGGGGTTCGCACTGAAGCTTTCTTT
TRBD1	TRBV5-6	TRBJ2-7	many	CASSLGTGKKQYF	TGTGCCAGCAGCTTGGGGACAGGGAAAAAGCAGTACTTC
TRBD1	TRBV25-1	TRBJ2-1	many	CASSESGQGNEQFF	TGTGCCAGCAGTGAATCAGGACAGGGCAATGAGCAGTTCTTC
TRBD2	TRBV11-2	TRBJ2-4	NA	CASSLRGGLAGVKNIQYF	TGTGCCAGCAGCTTACGAGGAGGACTAGCGGGAGTAAAAAACATTCAGTACTTC
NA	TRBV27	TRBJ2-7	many	CASSLTRGYEQYF	TGTGCCAGCAGTCTTACACGGGGCTACGAGCAGTACTTC
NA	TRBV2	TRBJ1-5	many	CASSDSGNSNQPQHF	TGTGCCAGCAGTGATTCGGGGAATAGCAATCAGCCCCAGCATTTT
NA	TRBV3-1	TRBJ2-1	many	CASSHPFREQFF	TGTGCCAGCAGCCACCCATTTCGGGAGCAGTTCTTC
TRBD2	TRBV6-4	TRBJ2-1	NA	CASSEGTSGTNEQFF	TGTGCCAGCAGTGAAGGGACTAGCGGGACCAATGAGCAGTTCTTC
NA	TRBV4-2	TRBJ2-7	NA	CASSQWTNYEQYF	TGTGCCAGCAGCCAATGGACTAACTACGAGCAGTACTTC
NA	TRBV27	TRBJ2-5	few	CASSFAGVGTQYF	TGTGCCAGCAGTTTTGCAGGGGTCGGGACCCAGTACTTC
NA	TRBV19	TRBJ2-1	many	CATRTGCGNEQFF	TGTGCCACCCGGACCGGGTGTGGCAATGAGCAGTTCTTC
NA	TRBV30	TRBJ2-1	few	CAWTDGPREQFF	TGTGCCTGGACGGACGGGCCCCGTGAGCAGTTCTTC
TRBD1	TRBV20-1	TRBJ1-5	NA	CSAAPARGRYQPQHF	TGCAGTGCCGCACCGGCCAGGGGGAGATATCAGCCCCAGCATTTT
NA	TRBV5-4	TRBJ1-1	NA	CASSLQDTEAFF	TGTGCCAGCAGCTTGCAGGATACTGAAGCTTTCTTT
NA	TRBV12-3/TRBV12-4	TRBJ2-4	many	CASMVGLAKNIQYF	TGTGCCAGCATGGTGGGGCTAGCCAAAAACATTCAGTACTTC
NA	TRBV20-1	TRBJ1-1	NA	CSARVGVASPGFF	TGCAGTGCTAGAGTTGGGGTAGCATCACCCGGTTTCTTT
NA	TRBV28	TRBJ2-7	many	CASSLSQRTLGEQYF	TGTGCCAGCAGTTTATCGCAACGGACCCTCGGCGAGCAGTACTTC
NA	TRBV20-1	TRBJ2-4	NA	CSGRSSLAKNIQYF	TGCAGTGGGAGGTCCTCTCTAGCCAAAAACATTCAGTACTTC
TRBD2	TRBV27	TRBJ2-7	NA	CASSLRVGLAGSYEQYF	TGTGCCAGCAGTTTAAGAGTGGGCCTAGCGGGGTCCTACGAGCAGTACTTC
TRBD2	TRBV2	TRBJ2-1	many	CASSPTSGTYNEQFF	TGTGCCAGCAGCCCAACTAGCGGGACCTACAATGAGCAGTTCTTC
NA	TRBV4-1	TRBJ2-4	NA	CASSQFAEDIQYF	TGCGCCAGCAGCCAATTCGCAGAGGACATTCAGTACTTC
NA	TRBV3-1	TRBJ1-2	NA	CASSRGPSHGYTF	TGTGCCAGCAGTCGGGGGCCATCGCATGGCTACACCTTC
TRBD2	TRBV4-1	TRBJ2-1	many	CASSPRASGYNEQFF	TGCGCCAGCAGCCCCCGTGCTAGCGGTTACAATGAGCAGTTCTTC
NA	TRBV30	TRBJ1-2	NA	CAWSGFNGYTF	TGTGCCTGGAGTGGGTTTAATGGCTACACCTTC
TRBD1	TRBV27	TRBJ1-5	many	CASSLGRDRGSNQPQHF	TGTGCCAGCAGTTTAGGCCGGGACAGGGGGAGCAATCAGCCCCAGCATTTT
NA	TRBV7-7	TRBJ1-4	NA	CASSRRGDLNEKLFF	TGTGCCAGCAGCCGACGGGGAGACCTAAATGAAAAACTGTTTTTT
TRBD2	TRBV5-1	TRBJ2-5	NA	CASSTGTSGRMQETQYF	TGCGCCAGCAGCACCGGGACTAGCGGGAGGATGCAAGAGACCCAGTACTTC
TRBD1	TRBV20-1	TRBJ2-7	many	CSADKGQGGLGIGDEQYF	TGCAGTGCGGACAAGGGACAGGGGGGACTAGGAATCGGGGACGAGCAGTACTTC
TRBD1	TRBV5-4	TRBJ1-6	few	CASSFGTGNSPLHF	TGTGCCAGCAGCTTCGGGACAGGGAATTCACCCCTCCACTTT
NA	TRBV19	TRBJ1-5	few	CASTDGDYSNQPQHF	TGTGCCAGTACAGATGGAGACTATAGCAATCAGCCCCAGCATTTT
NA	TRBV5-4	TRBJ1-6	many	CASTSAGRADSPLHF	TGTGCCAGCACTTCCGCGGGGAGGGCGGATTCACCCCTCCACTTT
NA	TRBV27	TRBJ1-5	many	CASSPMGGQNQPQHF	TGTGCCAGCAGTCCGATGGGGGGACAAAATCAGCCCCAGCATTTT